A selection of T cell receptor beta chains follows, all from one sample in a study of beta chain features in type 1 diabetes. Data came from immunoSEQ multiplex PCR; TCRdb stores just in-frame clones and leaves some out. Seen here are about 150,000 clones, about 10% observed once, and the top ten hold approximately 1.3%. Specimen: naive CD4+ T cells from blood. These receptors were collected from a man aged 18 to 35 in good health. The CDR3 runs from the conserved cysteine through the conserved F or W. The D gene is left open where the match is weak. The size field is filled for only some rows; it gives once, few, many or a size class.

.,TRBD2,TRBJ2-5,TRBV9,TGTGCCAGCGGAGGACTAGCGGGGGGGCGAGAGATCCAGTACTTC,CASGGLAGGREIQYF
.,TRBD1,TRBJ1-4,TRBV18,TGTGCCAGCTCACCCATTCTCGGACAGGGAAATGAAAAACTGTTTTTT,CASSPILGQGNEKLFF
.,TRBD1,TRBJ2-5,TRBV7-7,TGTGCCAGCAGCTTGACAGGGTTGGAGACCCAGTACTTC,CASSLTGLETQYF
few,.,TRBJ2-5,TRBV18,TGTGCCAGCTCAACAAGGGGGGGCGAAGAGACCCAGTACTTC,CASSTRGGEETQYF
many,.,TRBJ2-5,TRBV30,TGTGCCTGGAGCGGGGAGACCCAGTACTTC,CAWSGETQYF
.,TRBD1,TRBJ2-2,TRBV30,TGTGCCTGGAGCCGGGACAGCACCTCGTGGGAGCTGTTTTTT,CAWSRDSTSWELFF
.,.,TRBJ1-5,TRBV5-8,TGTGCCAGCAGCTTCCCAACGGGGGGCAATCAGCCCCAGCATTTT,CASSFPTGGNQPQHF
few,TRBD1,TRBJ1-4,TRBV4-3,TGCGCCAGCAGCCAATACTGGACAGGGGGAGTGGAAAAACTGTTTTTT,CASSQYWTGGVEKLFF
.,TRBD1,TRBJ1-2,TRBV25-1,TGTGCCAGCAGTGAAGGAGGGGCGGGACAGGGGCTGTATGGCTACACCTTC,CASSEGGAGQGLYGYTF
few,.,TRBJ1-2,TRBV5-4,TGTGCCAGCAGCTTCGGGACAAGAAGCATCTATGGCTACACCTTC,CASSFGTRSIYGYTF
few,TRBD1,TRBJ2-7,TRBV7-2,TGTGCCAGCAGCGCCCCGGACAGGGGATCCTACGAGCAGTACTTC,CASSAPDRGSYEQYF
many,TRBD1,TRBJ1-4,TRBV7-9,TGTGCCAGCGGCTCGACAGGGCCCGAAAAACTGTTTTTT,CASGSTGPEKLFF
.,.,TRBJ2-4,TRBV7-9,TGTGCCAGCAAACCGGACTGGGAAAACATTCAGTACTTC,CASKPDWENIQYF
few,TRBD1,TRBJ2-1,TRBV9,TGTGCCAGCAGCGTAGGGACAGGGGGCTACAATGAGCAGTTCTTC,CASSVGTGGYNEQFF
.,.,TRBJ1-2,TRBV5-1,TGCGCCAGCAGCTTCACCAGTGGTCTTCCCCTTGGCTACACCTTC,CASSFTSGLPLGYTF
.,TRBD1,TRBJ2-7,TRBV19,TGTGCCAGTAGCCTATACAGGGGCGCCTACGAGCAGTACTTC,CASSLYRGAYEQYF
many,.,TRBJ1-5,TRBV19,TGTGCCACGGGACAAGGGGCAAATCAGCCCCAGCATTTT,CATGQGANQPQHF
.,TRBD1,TRBJ2-3,TRBV7-6,TGTGCCAGCAGCTTGACAGGGAAGACAGCAGATACGCAGTATTTT,CASSLTGKTADTQYF
.,.,TRBJ1-2,TRBV7-9,TGTGCCAGCAGCTTAGCCCCGACAGTGAACTATGGCTACACCTTC,CASSLAPTVNYGYTF
.,TRBD1,TRBJ1-5,TRBV19,TGTGCCAGTAGCCTGGGCACAGGGGGCAGTCAGCCCCAGCATTTT,CASSLGTGGSQPQHF
.,.,TRBJ2-3,TRBV10-1,TGCGCCAGCAGTGAGGGAGGGTATGCTGATACGCAGTATTTT,CASSEGGYADTQYF
.,.,TRBJ1-5,TRBV18,TGTGCCAGCTCAGATAAACAGGGTTCACTGGGTCAGCCCCAGCATTTT,CASSDKQGSLGQPQHF
.,TRBD2,TRBJ2-5,TRBV10-1,TGCGCCAGCAGTGAGTCGTTAGCGGGGGGTGAGACCCAGTACTTC,CASSESLAGGETQYF
few,TRBD1,TRBJ1-1,TRBV7-9,TGTGCCAGCAGCCAACGGACAGGGGGCAACCCGAACACTGAAGCTTTCTTT,CASSQRTGGNPNTEAFF
.,.,TRBJ2-7,TRBV6-6,TGTGCCAGCCTGGGAGAGTCCTACGAGCAGTACTTC,CASLGESYEQYF
.,.,TRBJ1-2,TRBV5-1,TGCGCCAGCAGCACCCTAGGGGGGGGCGCACATGGCTACACCTTC,CASSTLGGGAHGYTF
few,TRBD1,TRBJ2-3,TRBV19,TGTGCCAGTAGTGACGGGACAGGGGCAGATACGCAGTATTTT,CASSDGTGADTQYF
.,.,TRBJ2-1,TRBV6-5,TGTGCCAGCAGTTACTCAAGGGACACCTACAATGAGCAGTTCTTC,CASSYSRDTYNEQFF